These T cell receptor beta chains were read from a single sample in a study of blood T cell repertoires in COVID-19. Assay used: immunoSEQ multiplex PCR; TCRdb lists only in-frame clones, some missing. The data contain some 140,000 clones, about 76% of them singletons. The sequenced sample consisted of peripheral blood. The receptors shown here come from a woman aged 55-70 years with active or convalescent COVID-19. The CDR3 runs from the conserved cysteine through the conserved F or W. Fields, in order: V gene, J gene, clone size, D gene, CDR3 DNA, CDR3 protein. D genes are given only for firm matches. Expanded clones get a size class; other rows say once, few or many, or leave the size out.

>TRBV30|TRBJ1-1|-|-
TGTGCCTGGACAGAGGGGGGGGTACGAACTGAAGCTTTCTTT
CAWTEGGVRTEAFF
>TRBV6-4|TRBJ2-3|few|TRBD2
TGTGCCAGCCGGCGGGAGGGCGGGACGCAGTATTTT
CASRREGGTQYF
>TRBV19|TRBJ1-1|few|-
TGTGCCAGTAGTATAAGGCCTCAGGGAACTGAAGCTTTCTTT
CASSIRPQGTEAFF
>TRBV6-5|TRBJ1-6|-|-
TGTGCCAGCCGATCCGGGGATTATTCACCCCTCCACTTT
CASRSGDYSPLHF
>TRBV5-1|TRBJ2-2|-|-
TGCGCCAGCAGCCCGCCAGGACAAAACACCGGGGAGCTGTTTTTT
CASSPPGQNTGELFF
>TRBV27|TRBJ2-1|-|-
TGTGCCAGCAGTTTAAGGCCAGGGGAAAGAGGTGAGCAGTTCTTC
CASSLRPGERGEQFF
>TRBV6-5|TRBJ2-6|-|-
TGTGCCAGCAGTTCCCTTGGGGCCAACGTCCTGACTTTC
CASSSLGANVLTF
>TRBV5-8|TRBJ1-5|-|TRBD1
TGTGCCAGCAGCTCCACAGGGGACCAGCCCCAGCATTTT
CASSSTGDQPQHF
>TRBV4-1|TRBJ1-4|-|-
TGCGCCAGCAGCCTCGGCCGGGGTCTTGAAAAACTGTTTTTT
CASSLGRGLEKLFF
>TRBV7-9|TRBJ1-2|-|-
TGTGCCAGCAGCTTAGACGGGCAGGAGGTTTATGGCTACACCTTC
CASSLDGQEVYGYTF
>TRBV28|TRBJ1-5|-|-
TGTGCCAATCCCCCGTACAGGAACAATCAGCCCCAGCATTTT
CANPPYRNNQPQHF
>TRBV19|TRBJ2-7|-|-
TGTGCCAGTAGTCAGGACTACAATTACCTCGAGCAGTACTTC
CASSQDYNYLEQYF
>TRBV6-6|TRBJ2-4|-|TRBD2
TGTGCCAGCAGTTTTCTAGCGGGAGCGGCCAAAAACATTCAGTACTTC
CASSFLAGAAKNIQYF
>TRBV19|TRBJ2-4|few|TRBD1
TGTGCCAGTAGTATAGGGGACAGGGGCGGTCAGTACTTC
CASSIGDRGGQYF
>TRBV6-5|TRBJ2-7|-|TRBD2
TGTGCCAGCACCGGGACTAGCGGGAGGTACGAGCAGTACTTC
CASTGTSGRYEQYF
>TRBV5-4|TRBJ2-1|-|-
TGTGCCAGCATCAACCTAGAGGCTTACACCTACAATGAGCAGTTCTTC
CASINLEAYTYNEQFF